The 32 T cell receptor beta chains listed next were all sequenced from one sample in a study of blood T cell repertoires in COVID-19. The data were produced by immunoSEQ multiplex PCR, yet TCRdb's version contains in-frame clones alone and is incomplete. Of 160,000 or so clones detected, roughly 84% appear once; the ten largest clones hold 0.95% to 1.5%. The sequenced sample consisted of PBMCs or T cells enriched from blood (not recorded which). The receptors come from a human donor with acute COVID-19. The donor label of this sample is uncertain.

The CDR3 coding sequence is TGTGCCAGCAGTGAAGCGTGGGAGCAAGCTACGGGTCAGCCCCAGCATTTT. This gives the protein CASSEAWEQATGQPQHF. The chain has TRBV2 and TRBJ1-5; D gene unclear. With 0 bases removed from V and 6 bases from J, the gap between germline ends came to 18 bases. Germline V gene sequence: CDR1 SNHLY, CDR2 FYNNEI. The CDR3 consists of 17 residues.

The chain couples TRBV9 to TRBJ1-2; D is ambiguous. The CDR3 consists of 17 residues. V was trimmed by 0 bases and J by 0 bases, leaving 15 bases between them. The germline V gene has CDR1 SGDLS and CDR2 YYNGEE. The CDR3 nucleotides read TGTGCCAGCAGCGTAGATCACGTTCCGCCAGCTAACTATGGCTACACCTTC. Amino acids: CASSVDHVPPANYGYTF. Supplemented by reference TRBV9 and TRBJ1-2, the full variable domain reads DSGVTQTPKHLITATGQRVTLRCSPRSGDLSVYWYQQSLDQGLQFLIQYYNGEERAKGNILERFSAQQFPDLHSELNLSSLELGDSALYFCASSVDHVPPANYGYTFGSGTRLTVV.

The rearrangement joins TRBV9 to TRBJ1-1; unclear D gene. Trimming took off 0 bases at V and 0 bases at J, with 6 bases between the two ends. This CDR3 region has 14 residues. Germline V gives CDR1 SGDLS, CDR2 YYNGEE. The CDR3 here is CASSVGAMNTEAFF. The CDR3 DNA reads TGTGCCAGCAGCGTAGGGGCGATGAACACTGAAGCTTTCTTT.

The chain uses TRBV5-1 and TRBJ1-3; 8 nucleotides line up with TRBD1. The germline V gene has CDR1 SGHRS and CDR2 YFSETQ. Trimming at V came to 2 bases and at J to 8 bases, leaving 9 bases not matched to a gene. The CDR3 contains 15 residues. The CDR3 sequence: CASSFQGAAVDTIYF. CDR3 in DNA: TGCGCCAGCAGCTTTCAGGGGGCCGCGGTCGACACCATATATTTT.

The chain is built from TRBV18 and TRBJ1-1, with D perhaps matching TRBD1 (5 bases). The V and J ends lost 2 bases and 2 bases respectively, with 6 bases between them. Germline CDR1 KGHSH, CDR2 LQKENI. The CDR3 has 13 amino acids. The CDR3, as DNA: TGTGCCAGCTCACCAGGGGCTAACACTGAAGCTTTCTTT. It specifies CASSPGANTEAFF.

This chain uses TRBV19 with TRBJ2-7; 8 nucleotides agree with TRBD1. The CDR3 is 15 residues long. Per the germline V gene, CDR1 is LNHDA and CDR2 is SQIVND (reference sequence). The J segment lost 2 bases and the V segment lost 3 bases, leaving 6 bases of the junction unmatched. The CDR3 sequence is CASSMRGQGTYEQYF. CDR3 DNA sequence: TGTGCCAGTAGTATGCGTGGACAGGGAACCTACGAGCAGTACTTC.

The chain uses TRBV5-4 and TRBJ2-7; 9 bases are shared with TRBD1. Germline V gene sequence: CDR1 SGHNT, CDR2 YYREEE (reference sequence). This CDR3 contains 15 residues. V gave up 4 bases and J gave up 2 bases; unmatched junction bases: 7. The CDR3 sequence: CASSPKQGAAYEQYF. The CDR3 bases are TGTGCCAGCAGCCCAAAACAGGGGGCGGCCTACGAGCAGTACTTC.

The gene calls are TRBV7-2 and TRBJ2-7; 8 bases line up with TRBD1. Germline assignment: CDR1 SGHTA and CDR2 FQGNSA. There are 14 residues in the CDR3. V dropped 3 bases and J dropped 3; count of bases not matched to a gene: 4. The CDR3 loop is CASSFLTGDYEQYF. The CDR3 DNA reads as TGTGCCAGCAGCTTCTTGACAGGGGACTACGAGCAGTACTTC.

This clone was counted once. The J gene is TRBJ2-5, the V gene TRBV7-9; D is uncertain. The CDR3 has 11 residues. Per the germline V gene, CDR1 is SEHNR and CDR2 is FQNEAQ (reference sequence). Trimming removed 7 bases from V and 5 bases from J, with 8 bases in between. The CDR3 DNA reads TGTGCCAGCATAGAGAGCGAGACCCAGTACTTC. Its protein is CASIESETQYF.

V gene TRBV5-8 combines with J gene TRBJ1-2, with 7 bases lining up with TRBD1. This CDR3 contains 16 residues. The V gene end was trimmed by 0 bases and the J gene end by 6 bases; junction bases not matched to a gene: 11. CDR1 SGHTS and CDR2 YDEGEE come from the germline V gene. The CDR3 reads CASSLAWSGGKNGYTF. The CDR3 DNA follows: TGTGCCAGCAGCTTGGCATGGTCAGGGGGGAAGAATGGCTACACCTTC.

The chain recombines TRBV7-9 with TRBJ2-5; TRBD1 matches at 12 bases. The CDR3 runs to 16 residues. Per the germline V gene, CDR1 is SEHNR and CDR2 is FQNEAQ (reference sequence). J was trimmed by 5 bases and V by 5 bases; bases with no gene match: 9. The CDR3 DNA is TGTGCCAGCAGCCACGGGACAGGGGGCGGTGAGGAGACCCAGTACTTC. Translation: CASSHGTGGGEETQYF.

The chain couples TRBV5-4 to TRBJ2-1, with D possibly TRBD1 on 6 matching bases. V lost 1 base, J lost 7 bases, and 9 bases lay in between. The germline V gene has CDR1 SGHNT and CDR2 YYREEE (reference sequence). This CDR3 is built from 13 residues. For the CDR3, the DNA is TGTGCCAGCAGCTTGCAGGGGAGAAATGAGCAGTTCTTC. Its protein is CASSLQGRNEQFF.

V gene TRBV6-5 combines with J gene TRBJ1-1; D is undetermined. CDR1 and CDR2 (germline): MNHEY, SVGAGI. With 7 bases removed from V and 3 bases from J, the gap between germline ends came to 12 bases. The CDR3 spans 13 residues. The CDR3 DNA sequence: TGTGCCAGCACCCAAAGCGCGCACACTGAAGCTTTCTTT. It is translated as CASTQSAHTEAFF.

This clone came up a few times. J is TRBJ2-2 and V is TRBV27; 9 nucleotides line up with TRBD2. Germline V CDR1 and CDR2: MNHEY, SMNVEV (reference sequence). The ends lost 0 bases at V and 5 bases at J; junction bases unmatched: 1. The length of the CDR3 is 15 residues. This chain's CDR3 is CASSLSSGGTGELFF. CDR3 in DNA: TGTGCCAGCAGTTTATCGAGCGGGGGGACCGGGGAGCTGTTTTTT.

V and J are TRBV5-5 and TRBJ2-7, with D maybe TRBD2 (5 bases). Trimming stripped 0 bases from V and 2 bases from J, with 12 bases between. From germline, CDR1 is SGHKS and CDR2 YYEKEE (reference sequence). This CDR3 is built from 15 residues. CDR3 amino acids: CASSLEPHGTYEQYF. CDR3 nucleotide sequence: TGTGCCAGCAGCTTGGAGCCCCACGGGACCTACGAGCAGTACTTC. The full variable domain, in which reference TRBV5-5 and TRBJ2-7 provide the parts outside the CDR3, is DAGVTQSPTHLIKTRGQQVTLRCSPISGHKSVSWYQQVLGQGPQFIFQYYEKEERGRGNFPDRFSARQFPNYSSELNVNALLLGDSALYLCASSLEPHGTYEQYFGPGTRLTVT.

V is TRBV2 and J is TRBJ2-7; 10 bases are a match to TRBD1. The germline CDR1 and CDR2 sequences are SNHLY and FYNNEI. The CDR3 sequence is 16 residues long. Losses at the gene ends were 4 bases for V and 2 bases for J; bases not matched to a gene: 8. CDR3 sequence reads: CASSGGRGQGTYEQYF. CDR3 in DNA: TGTGCCAGCAGTGGAGGAAGGGGACAGGGGACCTACGAGCAGTACTTC.

This sequence joins TRBV19 and TRBJ1-1; D not certain. V lost 5 bases and J lost 1, with 5 bases in between. The germline V gene has CDR1 LNHDA and CDR2 SQIVND (reference sequence). This CDR3 has 12 amino acids. CDR3 loop: CASSGSNTEAFF. CDR3 bases: TGTGCCAGTAGTGGCTCGAACACTGAAGCTTTCTTT.

The CDR3 is CASSPLNRGTGELFF. The CDR3 DNA is TGTGCCAGCTCACCCCTCAACAGGGGTACCGGGGAGCTGTTTTTT. The chain recombines TRBV18 with TRBJ2-2; 7 positions agree with TRBD1. V was pared by 3 bases and J by 5 bases, with 6 bases of the junction left unmatched. The CDR3 totals 15 residues. In germline, CDR1 is KGHSH, CDR2 LQKENI. Full variable domain (remainder filled in from reference TRBV18 and TRBJ2-2): NAGVMQNPRHLVRRRGQEARLRCSPMKGHSHVYWYRQLPEEGLKFMVYLQKENIIDESGMPKERFSAEFPKEGPSILRIQQVVRGDSAAYFCASSPLNRGTGELFFGEGSRLTVL.

The chain employs TRBV7-9 and TRBJ1-3; D is possibly TRBD1 (5 bases). V lost 0 bases, J lost 0 bases, and 9 bases lay in between. From germline, CDR1 is SEHNR and CDR2 FQNEAQ (reference sequence). The CDR3 spans 16 residues. CDR3 sequence: CASSLARGISGNTIYF. In nucleotides, the CDR3 is TGTGCCAGCAGCTTAGCGCGGGGGATCTCTGGAAACACCATATATTTT. Drawing the rest from reference TRBV7-9 and TRBJ1-3, the complete variable domain is DTGVSQNPRHKITKRGQNVTFRCDPISEHNRLYWYRQTLGQGPEFLTYFQNEAQLEKSRLLSDRFSAERPKGSFSTLEIQRTEQGDSAMYLCASSLARGISGNTIYFGEGSWLTVV.

The rearrangement uses TRBV9 and TRBJ1-2; D is undetermined. Germline assignment: CDR1 SGDLS and CDR2 YYNGEE. The V and J ends lost 1 base and 7 bases respectively, with 14 bases between them. The CDR3 spans 14 residues. In nucleotides, the CDR3 is TGTGCCAGCAGCGTAACCCCGGCGGTCGGTGGCTACACCTTC. Translated, it gives CASSVTPAVGGYTF. The entire variable domain, with the rest obtained from reference TRBV9 and TRBJ1-2, is as follows: DSGVTQTPKHLITATGQRVTLRCSPRSGDLSVYWYQQSLDQGLQFLIQYYNGEERAKGNILERFSAQQFPDLHSELNLSSLELGDSALYFCASSVTPAVGGYTFGSGTRLTVV.

This clone was counted a single time. The V gene is TRBV6-2 or TRBV6-3, the J gene TRBJ1-1, with D possibly TRBD1 on 5 matching bases. Germline assignment: CDR1 MNHEY and CDR2 SVGEGT. V was trimmed by 0 bases and J by 1 base, leaving 6 bases between them. The CDR3 extends over 14 amino acids. Here the CDR3 DNA reads TGTGCCAGCAGTTACTCAGGGGCGAACACTGAAGCTTTCTTT. This encodes CASSYSGANTEAFF.

This clone was observed a handful of times. The V and J genes are TRBV7-3 and TRBJ1-1; 10 bases agree with TRBD1. Germline lookup yields CDR1 SGHTA and CDR2 FQGTGA. The V gene end was trimmed by 5 bases and the J gene end by 8 bases; junction bases not matched to a gene: 2. The length of the CDR3 is 12 residues. CDR3 amino acids: CASSTDRGEAFF. The CDR3 nucleotides read TGTGCCAGCAGCACGGACAGGGGGGAAGCTTTCTTT.

The CDR3 loop reads CASRGTGRSEQYF. CDR3 DNA sequence: TGTGCCAGCAGAGGGACAGGGAGGTCCGAGCAGTACTTC. The chain couples TRBV27 to TRBJ2-7; 9 bases map to TRBD1. The CDR3 is made up of 13 amino acids. V trimming: 6 bases; J trimming: 6 bases; junction bases outside the gene matches: 6. Germline V CDR1 and CDR2: MNHEY, SMNVEV (reference sequence).

The chain joins TRBV4-3 to TRBJ2-1, with D possibly TRBD1 on 6 matching bases. Germline loops: CDR1 LGHNA, CDR2 YSLEER. Trimming cost V 1 base and J 10 bases, with 14 bases left between them. The CDR3 sequence is 14 residues long. The CDR3 nucleotides read TGCGCCAGCAGCCAAGGGGGGCTTAGACACGAGCAGTTCTTC. Translating gives CASSQGGLRHEQFF.

V is TRBV5-4 and J is TRBJ2-7; tentative D call: TRBD2 (5 bases). Deletions cut 0 bases from V and 5 bases from J, with 12 bases between. The CDR3 runs to 14 residues. Germline-derived CDR1 and CDR2 are SGHNT and YYREEE (reference sequence). The CDR3 DNA reads TGTGCCAGCAGCTTGGAAGCTAGCTCGGACGAGCAGTACTTC. Translating gives CASSLEASSDEQYF.

V gene TRBV11-2 combines with J gene TRBJ1-1; D is unclear. The germline gives CDR1 SGHAT, CDR2 FQNNGV. The CDR3 spans 14 residues. Trimming took off 8 bases at V and 6 bases at J, with 19 bases between the two ends. The CDR3 DNA is TGTGCCAGCGCCCTAACCCAACAGCTCTCTGAAGCTTTCTTT. Translation: CASALTQQLSEAFF.

The rearrangement joins TRBV4-1 to TRBJ1-4; tentative D call: TRBD1 (5 bases). CDR3 length: 16 amino acids. Germline lookup yields CDR1 MGHRA and CDR2 YSYEKL. Trimming took off 4 bases at V and 3 bases at J, with 15 bases between the two ends. The CDR3 sequence is CASSLPWGGANEKLFF. The CDR3 nucleotides read TGCGCCAGCAGCCTTCCCTGGGGGGGAGCTAATGAAAAACTGTTTTTT.

V is TRBV28 and J is TRBJ1-2, with TRBD1 as a possible D gene (5 bases). V lost 5 bases and J lost 4, with 8 bases in between. Looked up from germline, CDR1 is MDHEN and CDR2 is SYDVKM. The CDR3 loop spans 12 amino acids. CDR3 sequence reads: CASSRQIYGYTF. For the CDR3, the DNA is TGTGCCAGCAGTCGACAGATCTATGGCTACACCTTC.

This chain uses TRBV5-1 with TRBJ1-1; 9 bases are shared with TRBD1. The J segment lost 6 bases and the V segment lost 4 bases, leaving 7 bases of the junction unmatched. Germline V gene sequence: CDR1 SGHRS, CDR2 YFSETQ. The CDR3 extends over 14 amino acids. CDR3 DNA sequence: TGCGCCAGCAGCCCCCGGGACAGGGAGGCTGAAGCTTTCTTT. This gives the protein CASSPRDREAEAFF.

The chain has TRBV5-1 and TRBJ1-6, with 7 bases lining up with TRBD1. Germline V gives CDR1 SGHRS, CDR2 YFSETQ. V lost 4 bases to trimming and J lost 10 bases; unmatched junction nucleotides: 8. The CDR3 loop spans 14 amino acids. In DNA, the CDR3 is TGCGCCAGCAGCCAGGGGGTGGAAGGGTCACCCCTCCACTTT. This sequence encodes CASSQGVEGSPLHF.

V usage is TRBV9 and J usage is TRBJ2-3; no firm D call. The germline V and J ends were trimmed by 3 bases and 6 bases, with 8 bases remaining between them. The CDR3 has 12 amino acids. Germline CDR1 is SGDLS and CDR2 is YYNGEE. In DNA form, the CDR3 reads TGTGCCAGCAGCGCCCAATTTGATACGCAGTATTTT. This sequence encodes CASSAQFDTQYF.

This clone showed up just a few times. The chain employs TRBV19 and TRBJ1-3; D not certain. CDR1 and CDR2 (germline): LNHDA, SQIVND (reference sequence). This CDR3 is built from 14 residues. V gave up 6 bases and J gave up 7 bases, with 16 bases separating them. The CDR3 here is CASRSASSRNTIYF. The CDR3 DNA reads TGTGCCAGTAGATCAGCCAGTTCCAGGAACACCATATATTTT.